The 5 T cell receptor beta chains below were found in one sample sequenced in a study of Ad26.COV2.S vaccination and SARS-CoV-2 variants. Documented treatment: roughly 19 received Ad26.COV2.S at low or high dose, single or two shots; 5 received placebo; per-sample allocation not given. Sampling occurred on day 63 after the first vaccine or placebo injection. Repertoires were generated with immunoSEQ multiplex PCR, while TCRdb's copy carries only in-frame clones and drops some. The sample contains about 400,000 clones, over 75% of which appear only once. Specimen: peripheral blood, collected in a trial of Ad26.COV2.S vaccine versus placebo. Receptors were obtained from a person aged 18-65 years who received the Ad26.COV2.S COVID-19 vaccine or a placebo.

This clone turned up a few times. V usage is TRBV7-4 and J usage is TRBJ2-3, with TRBD2 matching over 10 bases. Germline CDR1 and CDR2: SGHVT and SQSDAQ. This CDR3 spans 16 amino acids. With 3 bases clipped from V and 3 bases from J, the junction kept 6 bases outside the gene matches. The chain's CDR3 is CASSFRLAGETDTQYF. CDR3 in DNA: TGTGCCAGCAGCTTTAGGCTAGCGGGAGAAACAGATACGCAGTATTTT.

This rearrangement joins TRBV9 to TRBJ2-2; 15 positions agree with TRBD2. The CDR3 runs 17 residues. With 0 bases clipped from V and 6 bases from J, the junction kept 3 bases outside the gene matches. The germline V gene has CDR1 SGDLS and CDR2 YYNGEE. The CDR3 reads CASSVDGTSGRSGELFF. The CDR3 nucleotides are TGTGCCAGCAGCGTAGATGGGACTAGCGGGAGGTCCGGGGAGCTGTTTTTT.

CDR3 sequence: CASSLRGGELFF. The CDR3, as DNA: TGTGCCAGCAGCTTAAGGGGAGGGGAGCTGTTTTTT. The V and J genes are TRBV7-9 and TRBJ2-2, with D possibly matching TRBD1 (5 bases). Trimming stripped 2 bases from V and 8 bases from J, with 6 bases between. This CDR3 is built from 12 residues. Germline V lookup: CDR1 SEHNR, CDR2 FQNEAQ (reference sequence).

This chain uses TRBV19 with TRBJ2-1, with TRBD2 identical over 16 bases. After removal of 3 bases from V and 7 bases from J, the junction contained 6 bases not matched to a gene. Germline-derived CDR1 and CDR2 are LNHDA and SQIVND (reference sequence). The CDR3 totals 17 residues. CDR3 loop: CASSIGTSGRARNEQFF. DNA of the CDR3: TGTGCCAGTAGTATCGGGACTAGCGGGAGGGCCAGGAATGAGCAGTTCTTC.

The rearrangement uses TRBV11-3 and TRBJ1-1; 7 nucleotides match TRBD1. This CDR3 comprises 14 residues. Germline V lookup: CDR1 SGHNT, CDR2 YENEEA. The trim removed 9 bases at V and 2 bases at J, leaving 9 bases unmatched. The CDR3 is CARKGGDSNTEAFF. The CDR3 nucleotides are TGTGCCAGAAAAGGGGGGGACAGTAACACTGAAGCTTTCTTT.